One sample yielded the 16 T cell receptor beta chains listed below, sequenced in a study of T cells in Graves' hyperthyroidism and ophthalmopathy. RNA transcripts gave rise to amplified TCR beta CDR3 regions. When the TCR CDR3 underwent first-round RT-PCR, the HTBI primer set was used. TCRdb used MiXCR to reprocess the multiplex PCR reads, holding one entry per CDR3 protein. The sample lists some 620,000 distinct CDR3 sequences; roughly 15% were seen once. Sequences were obtained from blood. The receptors originated from a woman under 40 with Graves' hyperthyroidism.

The V gene is TRBV9, the J gene TRBJ2-3, with D unclear. The CDR3 has 13 residues. From germline, CDR1 is SGDLS and CDR2 YYNGEE. V was cut by 3 bases and J by 3 bases, with 8 bases left in between. The CDR3 DNA follows: TGTGCCAGCAGCGCGCTAGGGACAGATACGCAGTATTTT. Its protein is CASSALGTDTQYF. The full variable domain, in which reference TRBV9 and TRBJ2-3 provide the parts outside the CDR3, is DSGVTQTPKHLITATGQRVTLRCSPRSGDLSVYWYQQSLDQGLQFLIQYYNGEERAKGNILERFSAQQFPDLHSELNLSSLELGDSALYFCASSALGTDTQYFGPGTRLTVL.

This clonotype was observed at least ten times. The CDR3 protein is CSALGRNTEAFF. Here the CDR3 DNA reads TGCAGTGCCCTCGGCCGGAACACTGAAGCTTTCTTT. This chain joins TRBV20-1 and TRBJ1-1; D is uncertain. Trimming shortened V by 6 bases and J by 1 base, and 9 bases separated the two germline ends. The CDR3 loop spans 12 amino acids. Germline CDR1 is DFQATT and CDR2 is SNEGSKA (reference sequence).

The rearrangement joins TRBV19 to TRBJ2-6, with D tentatively TRBD2 (6 bases). The CDR3 runs to 14 residues. Germline CDR1 and CDR2: LNHDA and SQIVND (reference sequence). Trimming took 6 bases from V and 2 from J, leaving 8 bases between them. CDR3 protein: CASRRGAGANVLTF. The CDR3 region has the DNA TGTGCCAGTAGGCGGGGCGCTGGGGCCAACGTCCTGACTTTC.

The chain combines TRBV24-1 with TRBJ2-5; 10 nucleotides agree with TRBD2. The CDR3 covers 16 residues. Germline CDR1 and CDR2: KGHDR and SFDVKD. The ends lost 2 bases at V and 2 bases at J; junction bases unmatched: 4. CDR3 amino acids: CATSDSQAGGQETQYF. In DNA, the CDR3 is TGTGCCACCAGTGATTCACAAGCGGGAGGGCAAGAGACCCAGTACTTC.

This clonotype was observed at least ten times. The chain combines TRBV5-1 with TRBJ2-1; D possibly corresponds to TRBD2 (6 bases). The CDR3 has 12 residues. Germline CDR1 reads SGHRS; CDR2 reads YFSETQ. V was clipped by 0 bases and J by 9 bases, with 7 bases between them. CDR3: CASSLVGGEQFF. The CDR3 DNA reads as TGCGCCAGCAGCTTGGTGGGAGGTGAGCAGTTCTTC.

This clonotype was observed at least ten times. The gene calls are TRBV20-1 and TRBJ2-5, with D perhaps TRBD2 (5 bases). Deletions cut 6 bases from V and 0 bases from J, with 14 bases between. The germline gives CDR1 DFQATT, CDR2 SNEGSKA (reference sequence). This CDR3 spans 14 amino acids. CDR3 region: CSAYRGQDQETQYF. The CDR3 region has the DNA TGCAGTGCGTACCGAGGGCAGGACCAAGAGACCCAGTACTTC.

There are many counts of this clonotype. The chain couples TRBV2 to TRBJ2-2; 11 bases are a match to TRBD2. The germline CDR1 and CDR2 sequences are SNHLY and FYNNEI. J was trimmed by 2 bases and V by 3 bases; bases with no gene match: 8. The CDR3 consists of 18 residues. The chain's CDR3 is CASSDPGLAAENTGELFF. CDR3 in DNA: TGTGCCAGCAGTGACCCGGGACTAGCGGCGGAAAACACCGGGGAGCTGTTTTTT.

This clonotype was observed many times. The V call is TRBV20-1, the J call TRBJ1-5, with 12 positions matching TRBD1. V trimming: 4 bases; J trimming: 1 base; junction bases outside the gene matches: 17. CDR1 and CDR2 (germline): DFQATT, SNEGSKA (reference sequence). The CDR3 spans 20 residues. The CDR3: CSATSSGTGGKVWSNQPQHF. CDR3 coding DNA: TGCAGTGCTACATCTTCCGGGACAGGGGGCAAAGTTTGGAGCAATCAGCCCCAGCATTTT.

This clonotype was picked up many times. The chain carries TRBV27 and TRBJ2-5; D gene uncertain. CDR1 is MNHEY and CDR2 is SMNVEV in the germline V gene (reference sequence). CDR3 length: 14 residues. The germline V and J ends were trimmed by 3 bases and 1 base, with 9 bases remaining between them. CDR3 nucleotide sequence: TGTGCCAGCAGTTTCCGGCAGACCCAAGAGACCCAGTACTTC. As protein: CASSFRQTQETQYF.

This clonotype was observed many times. The rearrangement joins TRBV28 to TRBJ1-2; weak D call: TRBD1 (5 bases). V dropped 7 bases and J dropped 2 bases, with 14 bases sitting between them. The CDR3 runs 14 residues. Germline values: CDR1 MDHEN, CDR2 SYDVKM. CDR3 coding DNA: TGTGCCAGCACCAATTATTACAGGAACTATGGCTACACCTTC. Translated: CASTNYYRNYGYTF.

This clonotype was recorded at least ten times. The rearrangement joins TRBV28 to TRBJ1-2; D gene ambiguous. The germline CDR1 and CDR2 sequences are MDHEN and SYDVKM. The CDR3 is made up of 10 amino acids. The V gene lost 9 bases and the J gene lost 2 bases, with 4 bases spanning the gap. The CDR3 loop reads CASRNYGYTF. CDR3 sequence (DNA): TGTGCCAGTCGAAACTATGGCTACACCTTC.

The rearrangement links TRBV29-1 to TRBJ2-1, with no clear D. Trimming left V 7 bases short and J 6 bases short, with 13 bases between. Germline CDR1 and CDR2: SQVTM and ANQGSEA. The CDR3 runs to 12 residues. CDR3 coding DNA: TGCAGCGGTACCGGCTCTGGCAATGAGCAGTTCTTC. This sequence encodes CSGTGSGNEQFF.

This clonotype was detected only a few times. The V call is TRBV12-3 or TRBV12-4, the J call TRBJ1-2, with 8 bases aligning to TRBD1. CDR3 length: 14 residues. V lost 6 bases, J lost 6 bases, and 9 bases stayed unmatched. The CDR3 reads CASSLDRVWDGYTF. The CDR3 DNA sequence: TGTGCCAGCAGCTTGGACAGGGTCTGGGATGGCTACACCTTC.

This clonotype has only a few counts. The chain is built from TRBV19 and TRBJ2-7; 7 bases are a match to TRBD2. Germline-derived CDR1 and CDR2 are LNHDA and SQIVND (reference sequence). J gave up 4 bases and V 5 bases, and 14 bases lay outside the gene matches. CDR3 size: 16 residues. In DNA form, the CDR3 reads TGTGCCAGTAGTTTCCGACCTGGTTCGGGAGGTTACGAGCAGTACTTC. Its translation is CASSFRPGSGGYEQYF.

This clonotype was found many times. The chain has TRBV28 and TRBJ1-2; weak D call: TRBD1 (5 bases). Trimming left V 3 bases short and J 7 bases short, with 6 bases between. Germline values: CDR1 MDHEN, CDR2 SYDVKM. The CDR3 loop spans 11 amino acids. CDR3 loop: CASSLGVGYTF. In DNA, the CDR3 is TGTGCCAGCAGTTTGGGGGTTGGCTACACCTTC.

At least ten counts were recorded for this clonotype. The chain combines TRBV20-1 with TRBJ2-7; D is uncertain. Between the trimmed V and J ends, which lost 3 bases and 2 bases, there was a span of 14 bases. Germline values: CDR1 DFQATT, CDR2 SNEGSKA (reference sequence). The CDR3 loop spans 14 amino acids. In DNA, the CDR3 is TGCAGTGCTAGTAGGGATCGCCCTCCCTACGAGCAGTACTTC. Protein product: CSASRDRPPYEQYF.